Sequencing of this T cell receptor (beta chain) was carried out in a study of cytomegalovirus exposure and HLA in healthy donors. Vbeta (60) and Jbeta (13) primers were used in the PCR. Produced via immunoSEQ multiplex PCR; TCRdb's table is partial and in-frame only. The repertoire holds a few hundred thousand clones, with nearly 95% as singletons. The ends were cut back, 0 bases at V and 7 bases at J, with 6 bases in the middle. Per germline, CDR1 SGDLS and CDR2 YYNGEE. The length of the CDR3 is 12 residues. Input material: PBMCs. The sequence was obtained from a girl aged 2-10 years in good health and CMV-seronegative. V usage is TRBV9 and J usage is TRBJ2-3; D unresolved. CDR3 coding DNA: TGTGCCAGCAGCGTAGGGCAAAATACGCAGTATTTT. Protein product: CASSVGQNTQYF.